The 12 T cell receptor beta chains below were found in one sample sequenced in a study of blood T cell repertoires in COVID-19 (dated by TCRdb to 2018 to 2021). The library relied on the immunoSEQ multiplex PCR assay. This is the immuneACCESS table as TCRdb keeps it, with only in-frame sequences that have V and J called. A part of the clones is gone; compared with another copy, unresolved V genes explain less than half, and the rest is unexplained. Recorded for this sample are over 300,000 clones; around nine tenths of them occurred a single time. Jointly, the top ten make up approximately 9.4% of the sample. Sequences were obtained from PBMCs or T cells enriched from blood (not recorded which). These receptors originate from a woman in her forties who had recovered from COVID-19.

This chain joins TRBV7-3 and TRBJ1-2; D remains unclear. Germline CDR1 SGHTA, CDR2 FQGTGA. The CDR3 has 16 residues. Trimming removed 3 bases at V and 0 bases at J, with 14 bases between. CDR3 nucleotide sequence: TGTGCCAGCAGCTTGGAGGACGGACGTTCTAACTATGGCTACACCTTC. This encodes CASSLEDGRSNYGYTF.

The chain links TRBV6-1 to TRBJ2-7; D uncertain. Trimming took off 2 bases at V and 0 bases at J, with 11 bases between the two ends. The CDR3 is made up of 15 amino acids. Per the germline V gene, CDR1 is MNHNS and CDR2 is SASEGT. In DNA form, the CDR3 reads TGTGCCAGCAGTGAACCCCTAGTAAACTCCTACGAGCAGTACTTC. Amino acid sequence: CASSEPLVNSYEQYF.

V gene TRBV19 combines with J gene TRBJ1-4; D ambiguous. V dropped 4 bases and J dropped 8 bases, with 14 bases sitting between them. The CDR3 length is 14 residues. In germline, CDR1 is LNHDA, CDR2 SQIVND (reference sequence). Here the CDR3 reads CASSTSPPGEKLFF. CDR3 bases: TGTGCCAGTAGTACAAGCCCTCCAGGAGAAAAACTGTTTTTT.

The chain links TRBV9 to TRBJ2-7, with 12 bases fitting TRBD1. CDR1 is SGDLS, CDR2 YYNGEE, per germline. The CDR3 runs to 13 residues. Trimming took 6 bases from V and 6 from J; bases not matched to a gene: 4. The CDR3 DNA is TGTGCCAGCAACAGGGACAGGGGGCGCGAGCAGTACTTC. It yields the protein CASNRDRGREQYF.

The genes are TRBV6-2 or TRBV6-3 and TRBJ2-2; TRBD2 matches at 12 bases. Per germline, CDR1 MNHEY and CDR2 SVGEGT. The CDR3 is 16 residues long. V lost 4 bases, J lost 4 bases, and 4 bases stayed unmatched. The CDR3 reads CASSSGLAGITGELFF. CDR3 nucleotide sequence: TGTGCCAGCAGTTCCGGACTAGCGGGAATCACCGGGGAGCTGTTTTTT.

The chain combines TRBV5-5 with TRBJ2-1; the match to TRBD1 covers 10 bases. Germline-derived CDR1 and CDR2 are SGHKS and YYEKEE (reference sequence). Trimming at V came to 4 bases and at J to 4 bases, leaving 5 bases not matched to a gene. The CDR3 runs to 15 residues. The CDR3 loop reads CASSKTGGEYNEQFF. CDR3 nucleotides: TGTGCCAGCAGCAAGACAGGGGGCGAGTACAATGAGCAGTTCTTC.

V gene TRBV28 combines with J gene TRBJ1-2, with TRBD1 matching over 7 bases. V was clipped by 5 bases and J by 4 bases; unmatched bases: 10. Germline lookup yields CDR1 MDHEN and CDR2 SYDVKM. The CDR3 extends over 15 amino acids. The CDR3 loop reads CASSEDFRGVYGYTF. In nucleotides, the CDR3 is TGTGCCAGCAGTGAAGATTTCAGGGGGGTCTATGGCTACACCTTC.

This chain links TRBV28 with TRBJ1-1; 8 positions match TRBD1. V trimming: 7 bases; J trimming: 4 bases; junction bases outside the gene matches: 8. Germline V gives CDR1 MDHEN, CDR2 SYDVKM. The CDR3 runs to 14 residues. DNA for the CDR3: TGTGCCAGCAACAAGGACAGGGAGTTCACTGAAGCTTTCTTT. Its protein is CASNKDREFTEAFF.

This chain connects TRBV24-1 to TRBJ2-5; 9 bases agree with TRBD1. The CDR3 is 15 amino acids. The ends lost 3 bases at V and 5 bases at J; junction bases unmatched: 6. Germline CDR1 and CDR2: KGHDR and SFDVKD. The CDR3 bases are TGTGCCACCAGTGATGGGGACAGGGCGTTTGAGACCCAGTACTTC. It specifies CATSDGDRAFETQYF.

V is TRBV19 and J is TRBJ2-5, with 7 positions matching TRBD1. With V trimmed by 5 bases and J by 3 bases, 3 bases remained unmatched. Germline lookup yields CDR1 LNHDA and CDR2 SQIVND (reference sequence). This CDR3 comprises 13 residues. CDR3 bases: TGTGCCAGTAGTCACACAGGGGAAGAGACCCAGTACTTC. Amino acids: CASSHTGEETQYF. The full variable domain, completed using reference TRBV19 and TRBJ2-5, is DGGITQSPKYLFRKEGQNVTLSCEQNLNHDAMYWYRQDPGQGLRLIYYSQIVNDFQKGDIAEGYSVSREKKESFPLTVTSAQKNPTAFYLCASSHTGEETQYFGPGTRLLVL.

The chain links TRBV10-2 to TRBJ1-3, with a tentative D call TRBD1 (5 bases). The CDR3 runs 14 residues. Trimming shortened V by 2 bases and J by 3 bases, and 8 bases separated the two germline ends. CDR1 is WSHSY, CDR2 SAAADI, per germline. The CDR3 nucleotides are TGCGCCAGCAGTGAGATAGGGGTTGGAAACACCATATATTTT. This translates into CASSEIGVGNTIYF.

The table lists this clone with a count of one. CDR3 protein: CASSATNYGYTF. CDR3 coding DNA: TGTGCCAGCAGTGCTACTAACTATGGCTACACCTTC. The chain couples TRBV2 to TRBJ1-2; D unresolved. Trimming removed 4 bases from V and 0 bases from J, with 3 bases in between. This CDR3 spans 12 amino acids. Per the germline V gene, CDR1 is SNHLY and CDR2 is FYNNEI.